The 28 T cell receptor beta chains listed next were all sequenced from one sample in a study of beta chain features in type 1 diabetes (dated by TCRdb to the late 2010s). The protocol used for the library was the immunoSEQ multiplex PCR assay. The High Capacity cDNA Reverse Transcription Kit was used to reverse transcribe all of the isolated RNA, meaning that expressed TCRB transcripts were what got sequenced. TCRdb's version of the immuneACCESS table is confined to in-frame rearrangements and falls short of the full clone set. An unresolved V gene accounts for under half of the shortfall where checked; the remainder is of unknown origin. The sample yields 55,000 to 80,000 clones; approximately 47% were counted once. The ten most abundant clones make up 0.7% of the sample. These receptors' targets are unknown. Points the paper makes about the study in general: Type 1 diabetes patients showed a moderate but significant shortening of TCRB CDR3 length in all four CD4+ subsets.

Sequencing used central memory CD4+ T cells from blood. The receptors stem from a man aged 30-40 years with type 1 diabetes.

This clone has a handful of counts. This chain links TRBV30 with TRBJ1-1; possible D gene TRBD1, 5 bases. The ends were cut back, 2 bases at V and 6 bases at J, with 13 bases in the middle. Per the germline V gene, CDR1 is GTSNPN and CDR2 is SVGIG (reference sequence). The CDR3 spans 13 residues. The CDR3 spells CAWSLTAPSEAFF. The DNA of the CDR3 is TGTGCCTGGAGTCTGACAGCGCCTTCTGAAGCTTTCTTT.

In its sample, this clone was seen a few times. The gene calls are TRBV10-3 and TRBJ1-4, with 8 bases that match TRBD1. Germline-derived CDR1 and CDR2 are ENHRY and SYGVKD. The CDR3 contains 15 residues. The junction had 7 bases not matched to a gene; V was cut back by 10 bases and J by 0 bases. As DNA, the CDR3 is TGTGCCAGCGGACAGGGTGCGGCAACTAATGAAAAACTGTTTTTT. Translated, it gives CASGQGAATNEKLFF.

This clone was observed once. This sequence joins TRBV5-6 and TRBJ1-5; weak D call: TRBD1 (5 bases). CDR3 length: 15 amino acids. V was shortened by 2 bases and J by 7 bases, with 16 bases between the two germline ends. Germline CDR1 and CDR2: SGHDT and YYEEEE. CDR3 coding DNA: TGTGCCAGCAGCTTACGGGGACTTCGAGAACAGCCCCAGCATTTT. It yields the protein CASSLRGLREQPQHF.

The chain couples TRBV2 to TRBJ2-7; 7 nucleotides agree with TRBD2. Germline V gene data show CDR1 as SNHLY and CDR2 as FYNNEI. The length of the CDR3 is 16 residues. With 2 bases clipped from V and 5 bases from J, the junction kept 12 bases outside the gene matches. The CDR3 bases are TGTGCCAGCAGTGAACTCGCGGGAGAGAAGAAGGACGAGCAGTACTTC. As protein: CASSELAGEKKDEQYF. Full variable domain (outside the CDR3, taken from reference TRBV2 and TRBJ2-7): EPEVTQTPSHQVTQMGQEVILRCVPISNHLYFYWYRQILGQKVEFLVSFYNNEISEKSEIFDDQFSVERPDGSNFTLKIRSTKLEDSAMYFCASSELAGEKKDEQYFGPGTRLTVT.

This clone showed up just a few times. This sequence joins TRBV29-1 and TRBJ1-1; D call uncertain. The V end lost 6 bases, the J end lost 0 bases, and 11 bases lay between the germline ends. The germline CDR1 and CDR2 sequences are SQVTM and ANQGSEA. The CDR3 has 13 amino acids. Here the CDR3 DNA reads TGCAGCGTGGCCCAACAGATGAACACTGAAGCTTTCTTT. Translation: CSVAQQMNTEAFF.

Comments on this clone: One end of the junction fails to match germline, which may point to a read error. This chain connects TRBV7-7 to TRBJ2-5; perhaps TRBD2 as D (5 bases). Germline V gene data show CDR1 as SSHAT and CDR2 as FNYEAQ (reference sequence). This CDR3 is built from 14 residues. The DNA of the CDR3 is TGTGCTAGCAGCTTAGAAGGTTCGGGGGAGACCCAGTACTTC. Its translation: CASSLEGSGETQYF.

This chain joins TRBV6-6 and TRBJ2-7; a weak D match, TRBD1 (5 bases). V lost 8 bases to trimming and J lost 3 bases, with 8 bases between them. The CDR3 spans 11 residues. Germline CDR1 reads MNHNY; CDR2 reads SVGAGI (reference sequence). Written as DNA, the CDR3 is TGTGCCAGCCTTAGGGGCTACGAGCAGTACTTC. It codes for CASLRGYEQYF.

The chain recombines TRBV18 with TRBJ1-5; no clear D gene. The CDR3 has 14 amino acids. Trimming took 0 bases from V and 7 from J, leaving 10 bases between them. Per germline, CDR1 KGHSH and CDR2 LQKENI. The CDR3 is CASSPPGPGQPQHF. The CDR3 DNA follows: TGTGCCAGCTCACCACCGGGCCCAGGACAGCCCCAGCATTTT.

A single count supports this clone. This sequence joins TRBV11-2 and TRBJ2-7; 7 positions match TRBD2. Losses at the gene ends were 2 bases for V and 6 bases for J; bases not matched to a gene: 10. This CDR3 spans 15 amino acids. From germline, CDR1 is SGHAT and CDR2 FQNNGV. The CDR3 loop reads CASSLNPVGGFEQYF. Written as DNA, the CDR3 is TGTGCCAGCAGCTTAAATCCGGTGGGAGGGTTCGAGCAGTACTTC. Based on the CDR3 plus reference TRBV11-2 and TRBJ2-7, the full variable domain is EAGVAQSPRYKIIEKRQSVAFWCNPISGHATLYWYQQILGQGPKLLIQFQNNGVVDDSQLPKDRFSAERLKGVDSTLKIQPAKLEDSAVYLCASSLNPVGGFEQYFGPGTRLTVT.

The chain combines TRBV2 with TRBJ2-1, with unresolved D. CDR3 length equals 14 residues. In germline, CDR1 is SNHLY, CDR2 FYNNEI. The V end was cut by 3 bases, the J end by 7 bases, with 13 bases between. The CDR3: CASSDLVTGNEQFF. The CDR3 DNA reads TGTGCCAGCAGTGATTTGGTAACGGGTAATGAGCAGTTCTTC.

This rearrangement joins TRBV2 to TRBJ2-2, with D possibly being TRBD2 (7 bases). The length of the CDR3 is 14 residues. Germline V gene sequence: CDR1 SNHLY, CDR2 FYNNEI. Trimming shortened V by 8 bases and J by 1 base, and 11 bases separated the two germline ends. The CDR3 region is CASGGAMNTGELFF. CDR3 nucleotide sequence: TGTGCCAGCGGGGGGGCAATGAACACCGGGGAGCTGTTTTTT.

The J gene is TRBJ1-5, the V gene TRBV7-2; tentative D call: TRBD1 (6 bases). Germline V CDR1 and CDR2: SGHTA, FQGNSA. CDR3 length: 15 amino acids. The V and J ends lost 0 bases and 6 bases respectively, with 12 bases between them. This chain's CDR3 is CASSLALGTTQPQHF. The CDR3 DNA reads as TGTGCCAGCAGCTTAGCGCTAGGGACAACTCAGCCCCAGCATTTT.

This clone was detected a few times. The rearrangement joins TRBV27 to TRBJ1-2; maybe TRBD1 (6 bases). Trimming pared 5 bases from V and 2 bases from J, leaving 12 bases between. Germline CDR1 and CDR2: MNHEY and SMNVEV (reference sequence). CDR3 size: 14 residues. CDR3 in amino acids: CASSARTANYGYTF. DNA for the CDR3: TGTGCCAGCAGTGCTAGGACAGCCAACTATGGCTACACCTTC.

The chain couples TRBV29-1 to TRBJ1-1, with TRBD1 matching over 8 bases. The CDR3 sequence is 13 residues long. Germline V gene lookup returns CDR1 SQVTM and CDR2 ANQGSEA. J lost 7 bases, V lost 4 bases, and 8 bases had no gene match. CDR3 sequence: CSVGTGGRGEAFF. In DNA, the CDR3 is TGCAGCGTTGGAACAGGGGGAAGGGGTGAAGCTTTCTTT.

This clone was observed a few times. The rearrangement links TRBV7-2 to TRBJ1-1; 9 nucleotides agree with TRBD1. V was pared by 2 bases and J by 2 bases, with 9 bases of the junction left unmatched. This CDR3 region has 17 residues. CDR1 and CDR2 from the germline V gene are SGHTA and FQGNSA. The DNA of the CDR3 is TGTGCCAGCAGCTTAAGCCCTCCGACAGGGGGAAACACTGAAGCTTTCTTT. Translation: CASSLSPPTGGNTEAFF.

The genes are TRBV5-1 and TRBJ2-7, with D unresolved. CDR1 is SGHRS and CDR2 is YFSETQ in the germline V gene. Trimming left V 1 base short and J 3 bases short, with 11 bases between. The length of the CDR3 is 14 residues. CDR3 in DNA: TGCGCCAGCAGCTTGTCACAGTACCTCTACGAGCAGTACTTC. Amino acids: CASSLSQYLYEQYF. Combining the CDR3 with reference TRBV5-1 and TRBJ2-7 gives the whole variable domain KAGVTQTPRYLIKTRGQQVTLSCSPISGHRSVSWYQQTPGQGLQFLFEYFSETQRNKGNFPGRFSGRQFSNSRSEMNVSTLELGDSALYLCASSLSQYLYEQYFGPGTRLTVT.

The CDR3 sequence: CASSLGGTGFSNEQFF. The CDR3 DNA follows: TGCGCCAGCAGCCTGGGAGGGACAGGGTTTTCTAATGAGCAGTTCTTC. V is TRBV5-1 and J is TRBJ2-1, with 9 bases lining up with TRBD1. Losses at the gene ends were 4 bases for V and 7 bases for J; bases not matched to a gene: 12. Germline V gives CDR1 SGHRS, CDR2 YFSETQ. The CDR3 runs to 16 residues.

The CDR3 loop reads CASRTGTNTGELFF. CDR3 coding DNA: TGTGCCAGCAGAACCGGGACGAACACCGGGGAGCTGTTTTTT. The chain combines TRBV2 with TRBJ2-2; TRBD2 might be the D (5 bases). From germline, CDR1 is SNHLY and CDR2 FYNNEI. The length of the CDR3 is 14 residues. The V gene lost 6 bases and the J gene lost 0 bases, with 8 bases spanning the gap.

The CDR3 loop reads CASRPGLAGGNTGELFF. CDR3 DNA sequence: TGTGCCAGCAGGCCCGGACTAGCGGGAGGGAACACCGGGGAGCTGTTTTTT. This chain uses TRBV4-2 with TRBJ2-2, with 14 bases aligning to TRBD2. V trimming: 6 bases; J trimming: 1 base; junction bases outside the gene matches: 4. The germline CDR1 and CDR2 sequences are LGHNA and YNFKEQ. The CDR3 is 17 residues long.

V gene TRBV11-2 combines with J gene TRBJ1-1; possible D gene TRBD1, 6 bases. The CDR3 spans 14 residues. Germline V CDR1 and CDR2: SGHAT, FQNNGV. The V end lost 3 bases, the J end lost 3 bases, and 11 bases lay between the germline ends. CDR3 sequence (DNA): TGTGCCAGCAGCTTGACAGGTTTGGACACTGAAGCTTTCTTT. Its protein product is CASSLTGLDTEAFF.

In this sample, this clone turned up a few times. V and J are TRBV11-2 and TRBJ1-2; no reliable D call. V was shortened by 3 bases and J by 4 bases, with 6 bases between the two germline ends. This CDR3 contains 12 residues. CDR1 is SGHAT and CDR2 is FQNNGV in the germline V gene. As DNA, the CDR3 is TGTGCCAGCAGCTTCGGGTCCTATGGCTACACCTTC. It translates to CASSFGSYGYTF. Full variable domain (outside the CDR3, taken from reference TRBV11-2 and TRBJ1-2): EAGVAQSPRYKIIEKRQSVAFWCNPISGHATLYWYQQILGQGPKLLIQFQNNGVVDDSQLPKDRFSAERLKGVDSTLKIQPAKLEDSAVYLCASSFGSYGYTFGSGTRLTVV.

V is TRBV11-3 and J is TRBJ2-5, with 7 positions matching TRBD1. Germline V gives CDR1 SGHNT, CDR2 YENEEA. The CDR3 consists of 15 residues. Trimming took 5 bases from V and 1 from J; bases not matched to a gene: 7. CDR3: CASSPRQGAQETQYF. In DNA, the CDR3 is TGTGCCAGCAGCCCCAGACAGGGTGCCCAAGAGACCCAGTACTTC.

This clone was picked up a small number of times. The V and J genes are TRBV7-9 and TRBJ1-1; possibly TRBD1 for D (5 bases). Looked up from germline, CDR1 is SEHNR and CDR2 is FQNEAQ (reference sequence). The CDR3 is 14 amino acids. The germline V and J ends were trimmed by 1 base and 9 bases, with 15 bases remaining between them. CDR3 nucleotides: TGTGCCAGCAGCTTAGGGGGCGGGGGAGAAAAAGCTTTCTTT. This gives the protein CASSLGGGGEKAFF.

This sequence joins TRBV11-3 and TRBJ1-2; D remains ambiguous. V was cut by 5 bases and J by 0 bases, with 7 bases left in between. The germline V gene encodes CDR1 SGHNT and CDR2 YENEEA. The CDR3 extends over 13 amino acids. For the CDR3, the DNA is TGTGCCAGCAGCAATCAGGCTAACTATGGCTACACCTTC. This codes for CASSNQANYGYTF.

The chain employs TRBV4-1 and TRBJ1-6; no definite D call. CDR3 length equals 15 residues. With 1 base removed from V and 1 base from J, the gap between germline ends came to 5 bases. Looked up from germline, CDR1 is MGHRA and CDR2 is YSYEKL. The DNA for the CDR3 is TGCGCCAGCAGCCAAGGCAGGTCCTATAATTCACCCCTCCACTTT. Translating gives CASSQGRSYNSPLHF.

The chain has TRBV2 and TRBJ2-7, with TRBD1 matching over 8 bases. V lost 4 bases, J lost 2 bases, and 4 bases stayed unmatched. Germline V gives CDR1 SNHLY, CDR2 FYNNEI. The length of the CDR3 is 14 residues. CDR3: CASSGTGRPYEQYF. Written as DNA, the CDR3 is TGTGCCAGCAGTGGGACAGGGCGGCCCTACGAGCAGTACTTC.

The chain combines TRBV30 with TRBJ1-1; D unclear. V was cut by 2 bases and J by 5 bases, with 18 bases left in between. The CDR3 is made up of 15 amino acids. Germline V gene lookup returns CDR1 GTSNPN and CDR2 SVGIG (reference sequence). This CDR3 reads CAWSTVSGGSTEAFF. CDR3 nucleotides: TGTGCCTGGAGTACAGTGTCGGGAGGGTCTACTGAAGCTTTCTTT.

The rearrangement links TRBV5-1 to TRBJ2-7; 10 bases fit TRBD2. CDR3 length: 14 residues. Germline V gene sequence: CDR1 SGHRS, CDR2 YFSETQ. V trimming: 4 bases; J trimming: 6 bases; junction bases outside the gene matches: 7. CDR3: CASSGAGGGREQYF. CDR3 in DNA: TGCGCCAGCAGCGGAGCGGGAGGGGGTCGCGAGCAGTACTTC.